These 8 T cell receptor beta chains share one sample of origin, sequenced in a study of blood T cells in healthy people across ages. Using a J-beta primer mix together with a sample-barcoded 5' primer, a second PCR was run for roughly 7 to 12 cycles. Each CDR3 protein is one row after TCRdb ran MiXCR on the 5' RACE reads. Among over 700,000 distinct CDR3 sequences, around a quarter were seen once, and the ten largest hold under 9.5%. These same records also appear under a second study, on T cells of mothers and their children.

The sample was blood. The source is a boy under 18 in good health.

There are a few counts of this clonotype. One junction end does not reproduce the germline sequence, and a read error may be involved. The CDR3, as DNA: TGCAATGCTCGGCCGGGGGTCACAGATACGCAGTATTTT. This encodes CNARPGVTDTQYF. The chain employs TRBV20-1 and TRBJ2-3, with a tentative D call TRBD2 (6 bases). The CDR3 sequence is 13 residues long. Germline-derived CDR1 and CDR2 are DFQATT and SNEGSKA (reference sequence).

CDR3 sequence reads: CASTPLAGVTDTQYF. CDR3 in DNA: TGTGCCAGCACCCCTCTGGCGGGGGTCACAGATACGCAGTATTTT. The gene calls are TRBV2 and TRBJ2-3, with 7 positions matching TRBD2. J lost 2 bases, V lost 7 bases, and 9 bases had no gene match. CDR3 length: 15 amino acids. CDR1 and CDR2 from the germline V gene are SNHLY and FYNNEI.

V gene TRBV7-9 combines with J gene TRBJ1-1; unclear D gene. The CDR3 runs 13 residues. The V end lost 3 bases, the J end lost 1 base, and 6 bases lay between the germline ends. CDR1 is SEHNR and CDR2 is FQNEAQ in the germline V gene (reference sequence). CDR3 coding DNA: TGTGCCAGCAGCTTTTACACGAACACTGAAGCTTTCTTT. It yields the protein CASSFYTNTEAFF.

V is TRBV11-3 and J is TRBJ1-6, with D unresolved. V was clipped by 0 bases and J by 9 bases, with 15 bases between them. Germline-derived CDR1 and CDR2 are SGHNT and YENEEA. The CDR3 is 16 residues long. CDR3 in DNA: TGTGCCAGCAGCTTAGATCCTTTCAGGCCGTCTTCACCCCTCCACTTT. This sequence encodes CASSLDPFRPSSPLHF.

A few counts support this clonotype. The CDR3 nucleotides are TGTGCCAGCAGCAAACTAGCGGGGGGTCTCGTCGGCACAGATACGCAGTATTTT. Translating it yields CASSKLAGGLVGTDTQYF. The chain links TRBV7-8 to TRBJ2-3; 12 positions match TRBD2. This CDR3 region has 18 residues. Germline V lookup: CDR1 SGHVS, CDR2 FQNEAQ. V lost 5 bases and J lost 1; bases outside the gene matches: 10.

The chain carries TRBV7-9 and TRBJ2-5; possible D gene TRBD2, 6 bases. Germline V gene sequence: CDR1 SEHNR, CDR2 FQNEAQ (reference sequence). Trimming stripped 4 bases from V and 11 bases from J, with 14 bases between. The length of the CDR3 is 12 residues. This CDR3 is CASSSSVGGQYF. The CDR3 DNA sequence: TGTGCCAGCAGCTCATCAGTTGGGGGGCAGTACTTC.

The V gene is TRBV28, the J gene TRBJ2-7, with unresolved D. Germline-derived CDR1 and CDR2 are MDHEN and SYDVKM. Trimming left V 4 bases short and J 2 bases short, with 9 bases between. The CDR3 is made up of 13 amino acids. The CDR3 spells CASSSLGPYEQYF. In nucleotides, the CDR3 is TGTGCCAGCAGTTCTCTCGGTCCCTACGAGCAGTACTTC. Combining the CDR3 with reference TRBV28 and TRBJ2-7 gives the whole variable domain DVKVTQSSRYLVKRTGEKVFLECVQDMDHENMFWYRQDPGLGLRLIYFSYDVKMKEKGDIPEGYSVSREKKERFSLILESASTNQTSMYLCASSSLGPYEQYFGPGTRLTVT.

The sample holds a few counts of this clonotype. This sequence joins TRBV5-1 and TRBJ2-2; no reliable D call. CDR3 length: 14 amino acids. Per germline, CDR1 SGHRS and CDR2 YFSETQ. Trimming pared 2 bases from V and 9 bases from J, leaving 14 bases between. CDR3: CASSFGPSRRELFF. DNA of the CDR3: TGCGCCAGCAGCTTCGGACCTTCGCGCAGGGAGCTGTTTTTT. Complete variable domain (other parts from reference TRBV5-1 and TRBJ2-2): KAGVTQTPRYLIKTRGQQVTLSCSPISGHRSVSWYQQTPGQGLQFLFEYFSETQRNKGNFPGRFSGRQFSNSRSEMNVSTLELGDSALYLCASSFGPSRRELFFGEGSRLTVL.